The present TCR beta chain was sequenced within a study of CDR3 diversity in severe acne. Via MiXCR, TCRdb re-called the PCR reads, giving one row per CDR3 protein. Of about 85,000 distinct CDR3 sequences in the sample, around 50% were seen once. V gave up 6 bases and J gave up 2 bases; unmatched junction bases: 11. Germline-derived CDR1 and CDR2 are PRHDT and FYEKMQ (reference sequence). This CDR3 has 17 amino acids. This clonotype was sampled from a male donor in good health, serving as a control. Sequencing was done on a sample of blood. This chain joins TRBV13 and TRBJ1-2, with 11 bases matching TRBD1. The DNA for the CDR3 is TGTGCCAGCAGTCCACCCTCCGGACAGGGGGCAAACTATGGCTACACCTTC. This gives the protein CASSPPSGQGANYGYTF.